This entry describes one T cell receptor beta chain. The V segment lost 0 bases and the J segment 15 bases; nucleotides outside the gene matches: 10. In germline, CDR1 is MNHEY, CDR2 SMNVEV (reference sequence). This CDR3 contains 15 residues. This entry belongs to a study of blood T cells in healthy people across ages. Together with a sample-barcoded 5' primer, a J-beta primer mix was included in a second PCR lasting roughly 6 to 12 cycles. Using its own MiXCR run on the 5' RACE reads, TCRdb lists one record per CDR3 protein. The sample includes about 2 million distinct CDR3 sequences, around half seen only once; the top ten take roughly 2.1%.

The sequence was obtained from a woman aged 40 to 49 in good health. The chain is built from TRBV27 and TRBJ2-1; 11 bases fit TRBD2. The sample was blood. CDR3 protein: CASSLSIGLAGRSFF. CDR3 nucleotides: TGTGCCAGCAGTTTATCGATTGGACTAGCGGGCAGGTCGTTCTTC.